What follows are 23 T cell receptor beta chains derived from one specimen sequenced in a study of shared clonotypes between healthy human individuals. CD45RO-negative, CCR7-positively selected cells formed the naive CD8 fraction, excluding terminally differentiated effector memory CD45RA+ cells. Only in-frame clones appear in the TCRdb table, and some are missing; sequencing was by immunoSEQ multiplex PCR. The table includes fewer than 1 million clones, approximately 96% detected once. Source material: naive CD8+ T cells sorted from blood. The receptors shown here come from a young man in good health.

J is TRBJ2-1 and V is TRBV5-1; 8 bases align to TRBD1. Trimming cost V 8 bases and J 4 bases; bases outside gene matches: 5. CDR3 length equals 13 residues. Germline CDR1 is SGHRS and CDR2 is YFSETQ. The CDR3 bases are TGCGCCAGTGGGTGGGACAGGTACAATGAGCAGTTCTTC. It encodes CASGWDRYNEQFF.

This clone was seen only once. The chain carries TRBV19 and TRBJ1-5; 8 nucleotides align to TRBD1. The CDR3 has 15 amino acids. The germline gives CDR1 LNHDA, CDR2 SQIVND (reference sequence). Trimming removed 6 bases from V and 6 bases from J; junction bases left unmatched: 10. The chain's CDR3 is CASRLDRGVFQPQHF. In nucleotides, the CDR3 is TGTGCCAGTAGGCTCGACAGGGGTGTGTTTCAGCCCCAGCATTTT.

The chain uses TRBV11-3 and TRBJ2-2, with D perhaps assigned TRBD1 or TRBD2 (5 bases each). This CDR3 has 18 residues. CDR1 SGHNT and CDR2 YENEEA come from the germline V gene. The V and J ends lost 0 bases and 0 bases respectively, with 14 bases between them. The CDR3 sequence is CASSLDIGDPTNTGELFF. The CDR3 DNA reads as TGTGCCAGCAGCTTAGATATAGGGGACCCGACGAACACCGGGGAGCTGTTTTTT.

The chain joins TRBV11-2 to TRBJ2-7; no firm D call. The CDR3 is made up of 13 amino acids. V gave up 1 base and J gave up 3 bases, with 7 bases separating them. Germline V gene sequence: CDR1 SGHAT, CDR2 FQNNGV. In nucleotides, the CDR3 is TGTGCCAGCAGCTTAGGGTCTAACTACGAGCAGTACTTC. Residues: CASSLGSNYEQYF.

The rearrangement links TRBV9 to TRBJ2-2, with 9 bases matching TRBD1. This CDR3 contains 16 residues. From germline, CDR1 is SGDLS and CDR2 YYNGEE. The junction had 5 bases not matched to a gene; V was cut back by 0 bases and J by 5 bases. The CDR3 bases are TGTGCCAGCAGCGTAGGGGACAGGGTTTATACCGGGGAGCTGTTTTTT. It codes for CASSVGDRVYTGELFF.

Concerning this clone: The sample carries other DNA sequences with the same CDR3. The CDR3 bases are TGTGCCAGCAGTTTTCTAGCCGGGGAGCTGTTTTTT. This sequence encodes CASSFLAGELFF. J is TRBJ2-2 and V is TRBV27; D not certain. The CDR3 extends over 12 amino acids. Germline lookup yields CDR1 MNHEY and CDR2 SMNVEV (reference sequence). Trimming removed 3 bases at V and 6 bases at J, with 5 bases between.

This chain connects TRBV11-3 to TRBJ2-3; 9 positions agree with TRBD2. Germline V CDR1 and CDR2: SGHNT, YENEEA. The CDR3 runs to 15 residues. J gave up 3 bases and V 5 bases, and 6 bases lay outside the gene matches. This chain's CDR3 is CASSDLAGPTDTQYF. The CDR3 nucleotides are TGTGCCAGCAGCGACCTAGCGGGACCAACAGATACGCAGTATTTT. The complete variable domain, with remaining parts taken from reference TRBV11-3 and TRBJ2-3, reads EAGVVQSPRYKIIEKKQPVAFWCNPISGHNTLYWYLQNLGQGPELLIRYENEEAVDDSQLPKDRFSAERLKGVDSTLKIQPAELGDSAVYLCASSDLAGPTDTQYFGPGTRLTVL.

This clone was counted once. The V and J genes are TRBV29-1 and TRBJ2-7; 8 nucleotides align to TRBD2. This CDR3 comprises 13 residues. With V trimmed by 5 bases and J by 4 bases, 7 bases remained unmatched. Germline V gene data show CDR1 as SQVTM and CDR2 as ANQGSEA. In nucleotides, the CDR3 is TGCAGCGTTCTAAGAGCGGGAGTGTACGAGCAGTACTTC. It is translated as CSVLRAGVYEQYF.

The CDR3 sequence is CASSWTYEGDNEQFF. The CDR3 coding sequence is TGCGCCAGCAGCTGGACATACGAGGGCGACAATGAGCAGTTCTTC. The genes are TRBV5-1 and TRBJ2-1; D may correspond to TRBD1 or TRBD2 (5 bases each). This CDR3 region has 15 residues. The V and J ends lost 3 bases and 5 bases respectively, with 15 bases between them. Per germline, CDR1 SGHRS and CDR2 YFSETQ. Complete variable domain (other parts from reference TRBV5-1 and TRBJ2-1): KAGVTQTPRYLIKTRGQQVTLSCSPISGHRSVSWYQQTPGQGLQFLFEYFSETQRNKGNFPGRFSGRQFSNSRSEMNVSTLELGDSALYLCASSWTYEGDNEQFFGPGTRLTVL.

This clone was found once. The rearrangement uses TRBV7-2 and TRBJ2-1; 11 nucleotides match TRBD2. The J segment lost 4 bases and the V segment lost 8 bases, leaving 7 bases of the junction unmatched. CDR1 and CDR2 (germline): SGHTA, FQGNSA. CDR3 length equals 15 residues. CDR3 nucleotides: TGTGCCAGCGCACTGGGACTAGCGGTTTACAATGAGCAGTTCTTC. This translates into CASALGLAVYNEQFF. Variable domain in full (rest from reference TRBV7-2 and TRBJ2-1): GAGVSQSPSNKVTEKGKDVELRCDPISGHTALYWYRQSLGQGLEFLIYFQGNSAPDKSGLPSDRFSAERTGGSVSTLTIQRTQQEDSAVYLCASALGLAVYNEQFFGPGTRLTVL.

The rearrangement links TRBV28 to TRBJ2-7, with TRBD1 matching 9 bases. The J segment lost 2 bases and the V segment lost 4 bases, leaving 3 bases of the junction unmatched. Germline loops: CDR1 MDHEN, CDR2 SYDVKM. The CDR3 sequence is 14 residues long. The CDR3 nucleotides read TGTGCCAGCAGTTCCGGGACAGGGACCTACGAGCAGTACTTC. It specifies CASSSGTGTYEQYF.

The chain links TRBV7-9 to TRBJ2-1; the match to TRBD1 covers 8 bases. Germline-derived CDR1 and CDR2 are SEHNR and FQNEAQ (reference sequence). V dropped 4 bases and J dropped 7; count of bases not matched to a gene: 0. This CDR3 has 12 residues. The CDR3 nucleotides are TGTGCCAGCAGCTGGACAGGGAATGAGCAGTTCTTC. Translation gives CASSWTGNEQFF.

Here the CDR3 DNA reads TGTGCCAGCAGTATCACCCCAGACAGCCACTACGAGCAGTACTTC. It is translated as CASSITPDSHYEQYF. This chain links TRBV27 with TRBJ2-7, with a tentative D call TRBD1 (5 bases). Trimming shortened V by 5 bases and J by 3 bases, and 17 bases separated the two germline ends. CDR1 and CDR2 from the germline V gene are MNHEY and SMNVEV (reference sequence). This CDR3 is built from 15 residues.

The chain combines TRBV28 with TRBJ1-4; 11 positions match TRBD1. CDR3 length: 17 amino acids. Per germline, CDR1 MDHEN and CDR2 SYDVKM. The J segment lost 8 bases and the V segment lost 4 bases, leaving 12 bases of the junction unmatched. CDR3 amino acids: CASSSGQGGKDGEKLFF. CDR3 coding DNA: TGTGCCAGCAGTTCGGGACAGGGGGGGAAAGACGGCGAAAAACTGTTTTTT.

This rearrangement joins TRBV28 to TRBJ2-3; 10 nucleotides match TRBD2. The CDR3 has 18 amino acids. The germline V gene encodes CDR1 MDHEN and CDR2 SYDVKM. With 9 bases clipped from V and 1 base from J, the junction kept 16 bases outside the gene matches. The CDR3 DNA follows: TGTGCCAGTGCTAAGCGGGAGGGCCCTCCTACCGGCACAGATACGCAGTATTTT. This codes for CASAKREGPPTGTDTQYF.

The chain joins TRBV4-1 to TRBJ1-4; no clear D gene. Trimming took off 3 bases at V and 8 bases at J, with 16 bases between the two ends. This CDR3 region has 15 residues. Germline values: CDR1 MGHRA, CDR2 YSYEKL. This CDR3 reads CASSQKWEGREKLFF. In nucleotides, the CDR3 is TGCGCCAGCAGCCAGAAATGGGAAGGACGGGAAAAACTGTTTTTT.

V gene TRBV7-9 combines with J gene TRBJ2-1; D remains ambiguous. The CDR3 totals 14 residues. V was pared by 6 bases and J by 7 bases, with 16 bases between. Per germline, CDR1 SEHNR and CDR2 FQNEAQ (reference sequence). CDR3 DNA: TGTGCCAGCAGTTTTAAGGATACGCGAAATGAGCAGTTCTTC. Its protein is CASSFKDTRNEQFF.

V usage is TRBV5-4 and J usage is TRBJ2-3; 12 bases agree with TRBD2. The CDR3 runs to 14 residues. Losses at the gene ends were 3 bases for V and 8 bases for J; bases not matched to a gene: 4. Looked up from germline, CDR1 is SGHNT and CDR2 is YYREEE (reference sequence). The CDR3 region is CASSSGLAGTTQYF. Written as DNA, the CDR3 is TGTGCCAGCAGCTCAGGACTAGCGGGAACTACGCAGTATTTT.

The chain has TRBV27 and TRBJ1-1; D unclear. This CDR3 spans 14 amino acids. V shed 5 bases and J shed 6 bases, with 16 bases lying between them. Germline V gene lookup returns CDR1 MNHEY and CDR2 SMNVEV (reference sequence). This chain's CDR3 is CASSPPKRAAEAFF. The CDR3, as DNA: TGTGCCAGCAGTCCGCCCAAGCGCGCGGCTGAAGCTTTCTTT.

For the CDR3, the DNA is TGTGCCAGCACCGACGGGTCTGGCTACCTGTCCTACGAGCAGTACTTC. This translates into CASTDGSGYLSYEQYF. This chain uses TRBV2 with TRBJ2-7; D gene uncertain. Germline V CDR1 and CDR2: SNHLY, FYNNEI. The CDR3 has 16 residues. The V end was cut by 7 bases, the J end by 1 base, with 20 bases between.

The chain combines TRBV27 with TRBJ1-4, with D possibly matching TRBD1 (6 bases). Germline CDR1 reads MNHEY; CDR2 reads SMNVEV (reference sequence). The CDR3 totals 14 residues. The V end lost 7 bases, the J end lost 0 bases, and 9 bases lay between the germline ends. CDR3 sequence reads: CASTGTSTNEKLFF. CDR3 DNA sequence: TGTGCCAGCACCGGGACATCAACTAATGAAAAACTGTTTTTT.

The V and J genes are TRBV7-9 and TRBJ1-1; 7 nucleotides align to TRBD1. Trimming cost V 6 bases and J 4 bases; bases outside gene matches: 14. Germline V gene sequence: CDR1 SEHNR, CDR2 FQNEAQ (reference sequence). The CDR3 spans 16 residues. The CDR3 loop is CASRTPLSDRVTEAFF. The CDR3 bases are TGTGCCAGCAGGACCCCCTTAAGCGACAGGGTCACTGAAGCTTTCTTT.

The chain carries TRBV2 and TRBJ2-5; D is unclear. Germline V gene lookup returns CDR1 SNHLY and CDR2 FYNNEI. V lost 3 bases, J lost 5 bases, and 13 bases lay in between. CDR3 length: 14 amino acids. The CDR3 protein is CASSDTFSLETQYF. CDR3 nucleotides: TGTGCCAGCAGTGATACCTTTTCTTTGGAGACCCAGTACTTC. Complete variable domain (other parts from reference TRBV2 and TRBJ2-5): EPEVTQTPSHQVTQMGQEVILRCVPISNHLYFYWYRQILGQKVEFLVSFYNNEISEKSEIFDDQFSVERPDGSNFTLKIRSTKLEDSAMYFCASSDTFSLETQYFGPGTRLLVL.